These T cell receptor beta chains were read from a single sample in a study of T cell changes during pregnancy in multiple sclerosis. TCRdb's table, derived via immunoSEQ multiplex PCR, lists solely in-frame clones and lacks some. Among approximately 25,000 clones, roughly 90% were seen once, and the ten largest hold roughly 8.3%. Sequenced material: CD8+ T cells from peripheral blood mononuclear cells, taken in the second trimester of pregnancy. Source of these receptors: a female donor with multiple sclerosis, enrolled in a pregnancy study. Both conserved end residues are part of each CDR3. A D gene is named only where the DNA matches it firmly. Clone size is not always given. Where it is, it says once, few, many or a class for expanded clones.

j_call,d_call,clone_size,v_call,cdr3_aa,cdr3_nt
TRBJ2-7,TRBD1,NA,TRBV10-2,CASSGLPGTGYEQYF,TGCGCCAGCAGCGGCCTTCCCGGGACAGGGTACGAGCAGTACTTC
TRBJ2-1,TRBD2,NA,TRBV4-3,CASSQGGLAGVNEQFF,TGCGCCAGCAGCCAAGGGGGACTAGCGGGGGTGAATGAGCAGTTCTTC
TRBJ2-2,NA,NA,TRBV13,CASSPLTTGELFF,TGTGCCAGCAGCCCCCTAACCACCGGGGAGCTGTTTTTT
TRBJ1-1,TRBD1,NA,TRBV19,CASSPRTGTMNTEAFF,TGTGCCAGTAGTCCAAGGACAGGGACCATGAACACTGAAGCTTTCTTT
TRBJ2-5,NA,once,TRBV2,CASAPGYQETQYF,TGTGCCAGCGCTCCAGGGTACCAAGAGACCCAGTACTTC
TRBJ2-5,NA,NA,TRBV27,CASRRWEWEPGSKTQYF,TGTGCCAGCAGACGTTGGGAATGGGAGCCCGGATCGAAGACCCAGTACTTC
TRBJ2-7,NA,NA,TRBV4-1,CASSHPGVLREQYF,TGCGCCAGCAGCCACCCCGGGGTCCTACGAGAGCAGTACTTC
TRBJ2-7,NA,NA,TRBV6-1,CASSESPTGFYEQYF,TGTGCCAGCAGTGAATCACCGACGGGGTTTTACGAGCAGTACTTC
TRBJ1-1,NA,NA,TRBV16,CASTERENTEAFF,TGTGCCAGCACCGAGAGAGAGAACACTGAAGCTTTCTTT
TRBJ1-5,NA,NA,TRBV4-1,CASSQVGEDQPQHF,TGCGCCAGCAGCCAAGTAGGGGAGGATCAGCCCCAGCATTTT